These 3 T cell receptor beta chains share one sample of origin, sequenced in a study of control samples from healthy donors and cancer patients. Here immunoSEQ multiplex PCR was the method, and the copy in TCRdb shows in-frame clones only, minus some. The sample contains roughly 59,000 clones, roughly 90% of which appear only once. The sequencing sample was made of PBMCs. The receptors derive from a man aged 35 to 55 with colorectal cancer.

The genes are TRBV6-2 or TRBV6-3 and TRBJ2-2; TRBD1 agrees at 8 bases. Germline-derived CDR1 and CDR2 are MNHEY and SVGEGT. The CDR3 has 15 residues. V shed 5 bases, J shed 4 bases, and the junction held 6 bases outside the gene matches. The CDR3 region is CASSALRGRTGELFF. The CDR3 coding sequence is TGTGCCAGCAGTGCCCTCAGGGGGCGCACCGGGGAGCTGTTTTTT.

The chain recombines TRBV29-1 with TRBJ2-1, with D perhaps matching TRBD2 (5 bases). This CDR3 has 10 residues. Germline V gene lookup returns CDR1 SQVTM and CDR2 ANQGSEA. The ends were cut back, 1 base at V and 10 bases at J, with 5 bases in the middle. CDR3 loop: CSVEGGEQFF. In DNA, the CDR3 is TGCAGCGTTGAAGGAGGGGAGCAGTTCTTC.

The rearrangement joins TRBV6-5 to TRBJ1-1; the D gene is possibly TRBD1 (5 bases). Trimming took off 0 bases at V and 1 base at J, with 9 bases between the two ends. The CDR3 runs 15 residues. Germline V gives CDR1 MNHEY, CDR2 SVGAGI. CDR3 bases: TGTGCCAGCAGTTACTCGAGGAGGGGGAACACTGAAGCTTTCTTT. This codes for CASSYSRRGNTEAFF.